The 16 T cell receptor beta chains presented below share a single source sample, sequenced in a study of shared clonotypes between healthy human individuals. Assay: immunoSEQ multiplex PCR; the TCRdb copy retains only in-frame clones and omits some. The profile covers about 680,000 clones, with about two thirds appearing a single time and roughly 1.8% taken by the ten largest. Sequenced input: memory CD4+ T cells sorted from blood. As for subset: CD45RA-negative fraction. These receptors originate from a woman aged 25 to 39 in good health.

The CDR3 region has the DNA TGTGCCAGCGGAACTCCCCCCGGGACAGGGGCCACCGGGGAGCTGTTTTTT. Translating gives CASGTPPGTGATGELFF. V usage is TRBV28 and J usage is TRBJ2-2; 10 nucleotides agree with TRBD1. The J segment lost 4 bases and the V segment lost 8 bases, leaving 13 bases of the junction unmatched. Germline assignment: CDR1 MDHEN and CDR2 SYDVKM. The CDR3 is 17 residues long.

The V call is TRBV10-2, the J call TRBJ2-7; D is perhaps TRBD1 (6 bases). Trimming cost V 4 bases and J 6 bases, with 22 bases left between them. The CDR3 extends over 16 amino acids. Germline CDR1 WSHSY, CDR2 SAAADI. The CDR3 nucleotides read TGCGCCAGCAGTGCTTCCGGGACACCTATCCCGGGCGAGCAGTACTTC. Its protein product is CASSASGTPIPGEQYF.

The chain carries TRBV28 and TRBJ2-1; TRBD2 matches at 10 bases. CDR3 length: 15 amino acids. Looked up from germline, CDR1 is MDHEN and CDR2 is SYDVKM. V lost 3 bases and J lost 7; bases outside the gene matches: 6. The CDR3 loop reads CASSFLLAGTNEQFF. The CDR3 DNA reads as TGTGCCAGCAGTTTCCTACTAGCGGGGACTAATGAGCAGTTCTTC.

J is TRBJ2-7 and V is TRBV19, with D possibly being TRBD2 (6 bases). V lost 4 bases and J lost 1, with 14 bases in between. This CDR3 spans 15 amino acids. Germline V gene sequence: CDR1 LNHDA, CDR2 SQIVND (reference sequence). CDR3 sequence: CASSKASDLSYEQYF. CDR3 nucleotide sequence: TGTGCCAGTAGTAAAGCTAGCGACCTATCCTACGAGCAGTACTTC. The full variable domain, completed using reference TRBV19 and TRBJ2-7, is DGGITQSPKYLFRKEGQNVTLSCEQNLNHDAMYWYRQDPGQGLRLIYYSQIVNDFQKGDIAEGYSVSREKKESFPLTVTSAQKNPTAFYLCASSKASDLSYEQYFGPGTRLTVT.

This clone turned up a few times. The V and J genes are TRBV5-1 and TRBJ1-1; D unresolved. This CDR3 contains 14 residues. V was pared by 3 bases and J by 1 base, with 10 bases between. The germline V gene has CDR1 SGHRS and CDR2 YFSETQ. CDR3 sequence reads: CASSSLGRNTEAFF. The CDR3 bases are TGCGCCAGCAGCTCCCTAGGCAGGAACACTGAAGCTTTCTTT.

The rearrangement uses TRBV28 and TRBJ2-6; D gene uncertain. The CDR3 has 13 amino acids. Germline V CDR1 and CDR2: MDHEN, SYDVKM. This chain's CDR3 is CGARYSGANVLTF. DNA of the CDR3: TGTGGGGCGCGGTACTCTGGGGCCAACGTCCTGACTTTC. The full variable domain, rest sourced from reference TRBV28 and TRBJ2-6, is DVKVTQSSRYLVKRTGEKVFLECVQDMDHENMFWYRQDPGLGLRLIYFSYDVKMKEKGDIPEGYSVSREKKERFSLILESASTNQTSMYLCGARYSGANVLTFGAGSRLTVL.

The chain has TRBV5-4 and TRBJ2-4; D may match TRBD1 or TRBD2 (6 bases each). The CDR3 is 17 residues long. With 4 bases removed from V and 1 base from J, the gap between germline ends came to 18 bases. Germline CDR1 and CDR2: SGHNT and YYREEE (reference sequence). CDR3 sequence: CASSRKGGYQAKNIQYF. The CDR3 nucleotides are TGTGCCAGCAGCCGTAAGGGGGGCTACCAGGCCAAAAACATTCAGTACTTC.

This clone showed up just a few times. The chain couples TRBV5-1 to TRBJ1-2; no clear D. CDR3 length: 14 amino acids. The germline gives CDR1 SGHRS, CDR2 YFSETQ. V lost 4 bases to trimming and J lost 3 bases, with 13 bases between them. The CDR3 reads CASSLQEIDYGYTF. CDR3 in DNA: TGCGCCAGCAGCCTTCAGGAAATCGACTATGGCTACACCTTC.

This clone appeared a single time. CDR3 amino acids: CASSPWAGGTREQYF. In nucleotides, the CDR3 is TGTGCCAGCAGCCCCTGGGCCGGCGGGACGAGAGAGCAGTACTTC. J is TRBJ2-7 and V is TRBV2; D perhaps matches TRBD2 (6 bases). The CDR3 sequence is 15 residues long. The V gene lost 6 bases and the J gene lost 7 bases, with 22 bases spanning the gap. Germline V lookup: CDR1 SNHLY, CDR2 FYNNEI.

This clone occurred a few times. The chain is built from TRBV2 and TRBJ2-5; 11 nucleotides line up with TRBD2. The CDR3 spans 14 residues. Looked up from germline, CDR1 is SNHLY and CDR2 is FYNNEI. The trim removed 7 bases at V and 5 bases at J, leaving 6 bases unmatched. In nucleotides, the CDR3 is TGTGCCAGCATTCCGCCTAGCGGGAGGGAGACCCAGTACTTC. Amino acids: CASIPPSGRETQYF.

The V call is TRBV19, the J call TRBJ1-5; TRBD1 agrees at 7 bases. The CDR3 has 15 amino acids. V lost 4 bases and J lost 2; bases outside the gene matches: 5. Germline V gives CDR1 LNHDA, CDR2 SQIVND (reference sequence). CDR3 coding DNA: TGTGCCAGTAGTACCCTCACAGGGGGCAATCAGCCCCAGCATTTT. Protein: CASSTLTGGNQPQHF.

The V and J genes are TRBV5-1 and TRBJ1-1; TRBD1 matches 8 bases. Germline V lookup: CDR1 SGHRS, CDR2 YFSETQ. V dropped 4 bases and J dropped 10; count of bases not matched to a gene: 6. This CDR3 region has 12 residues. As DNA, the CDR3 is TGCGCCAGCAGCCCTGGACAGGGAGCAGCTTTCTTT. Its protein is CASSPGQGAAFF.

V usage is TRBV28 and J usage is TRBJ2-2, with 16 bases that match TRBD2. Per germline, CDR1 MDHEN and CDR2 SYDVKM. The V gene end was trimmed by 6 bases and the J gene end by 3 bases; junction bases not matched to a gene: 13. This CDR3 is 20 amino acids long. The CDR3 protein is CASRNRIGTSGRGDTGELFF. CDR3 in DNA: TGTGCCAGCAGAAATCGAATAGGGACTAGCGGGAGGGGGGACACCGGGGAGCTGTTTTTT.

V gene TRBV27 combines with J gene TRBJ1-1; a weak D match, TRBD1 (5 bases). From germline, CDR1 is MNHEY and CDR2 SMNVEV (reference sequence). Trimming stripped 4 bases from V and 0 bases from J, with 6 bases between. CDR3 length: 13 amino acids. CDR3 in amino acids: CASSSDMNTEAFF. DNA for the CDR3: TGTGCCAGCAGTTCGGACATGAACACTGAAGCTTTCTTT.

The CDR3 is CASSSWGLAGESSYNEQFF. CDR3 bases: TGTGCCAGCAGCTCCTGGGGACTAGCGGGAGAGTCGTCCTACAATGAGCAGTTCTTC. The chain uses TRBV7-3 and TRBJ2-1; 14 bases agree with TRBD2. The germline gives CDR1 SGHTA, CDR2 FQGTGA. J gave up 1 base and V 4 bases, and 9 bases lay outside the gene matches. The CDR3 has 19 amino acids.

V gene TRBV30 combines with J gene TRBJ2-5; D is possibly TRBD1 (5 bases). The germline V gene encodes CDR1 GTSNPN and CDR2 SVGIG (reference sequence). V was pared by 2 bases and J by 9 bases, with 13 bases between. CDR3 length: 12 amino acids. For the CDR3, the DNA is TGTGCCTGGAGTCTACAGGACACCCCCCAGTACTTC. Its translation is CAWSLQDTPQYF.